The source of this T cell receptor beta chain is a study of T-cell memory formation after mild COVID-19 (dated by TCRdb to about 2021). Turning to the overall study: Most TCR sequence clusters were specific to one of the two donors. Two young, previously healthy adult volunteers, one female and one male, were included in the cohort. T-cell clones expanding and contracting after mild COVID-19 in a couple of donors were tracked by longitudinal TCRalpha and TCRbeta repertoire sequencing. Summary of the overall study and its limitations: Some responding clones were detected in pre-infection memory, which suggested that pre-existing cross-reactive memory T cells had joined the SARS-CoV-2 response. SARS-CoV-2 specificity was not confirmed for the second-wave clones peaking on day 37. Balanced CD4/CD8 phenotypes were observed for clones contracting from day 15 to 85, whereas a bias towards CD4+ was observed for a second wave of clones expanding from day 15 to 37. The study included only two mild cases, and larger cohorts that include severe cases with pre-infection samples were judged to be necessary. Contracting CD4+ clones appeared mostly in the CM and EM memory subsets, whereas CD8+ clones were enriched in EMRA.

V trim: 3 bases; J trim: 4 bases; unmatched bases: 5. From cysteine to phenylalanine, the CDR3 is 16 amino acids long. Only the CDR3 region is kept as DNA, spanning 48 bases read in frame from base 1. Based on the germline V gene (reference sequence), the CDR1 and CDR2 sequences are MNHEY and SMNVEV. About this clonotype itself: What this receptor recognizes is not known. Base-call qualities are not available, and no considerably larger clone is one nucleotide away.

The instrument was an Illumina NovaSeq 6000. TCRalpha and TCRbeta cDNA libraries were constructed by 5'RACE with constant-segment primers, with sample barcodes and unique molecular identifiers being introduced. RNA was extracted from every sample with Trizol reagent. The libraries were amplified in two PCR steps, and the second step added a second sample barcode and Illumina TruSeq adapters. The libraries were sequenced on an Illumina NovaSeq using 2 x 150 bp paired-end reads. The study's processing was this. The reads were demultiplexed and collapsed into UMI-guided consensus sequences using migec v1.2.7. Using mixcr v2.1.11, UMI consensuses were aligned to TRA and TRB V and J templates and then assembled into clonotypes. A clonotype was counted as expanded or contracted only if both edgeR and NoisET called the change significant, with noise models trained on biological replicates. For edgeR calls, the thresholds were a false discovery rate-adjusted p below 0.01 and a log2 fold-change of 1. PCA with hierarchical clustering of max-normalized trajectories of the 1000 most abundant clonotypes was used as exploratory dynamics analysis. Separately sequenced CD4+ and CD8+ repertoires were used to assign the CD4 or CD8 phenotype of responding clones. Through fastp at Q25 and MiXCR, TCRdb rebuilt clones from the public reads, retaining in-frame beta chains. Entries are consolidated by CDR3 protein sequence, retaining the most common genes and DNA. The V and J calls shown here were made by TCRdb, not taken from the authors' results. The sample data list approximately 260,000 distinct CDR3 sequences, and roughly 17% of these were observed just once. 22% of the sample rests with the top ten.

Ficoll-Paque density gradient centrifugation was the method used to isolate PBMCs. The specimen was PBMCs or a T cell subset sorted from them (not recorded which). The source of this sequence is a man aged 18 to 29 who had mild COVID-19 (a few samples of this study predate the infection). The sample titles of this study are shuffled in the database, so cell type and time point are left out; the donor was told from shared clones. The receptor chain draws on TRBV27 and TRBJ2-2; TRBD1 agrees with 10 junctional bases. The nucleotide sequence is TGTGCCAGCAGTTTCCGACAGGGGGCGGGCACCGGGGAGCTGTTTTTT. It encodes CASSFRQGAGTGELFF.